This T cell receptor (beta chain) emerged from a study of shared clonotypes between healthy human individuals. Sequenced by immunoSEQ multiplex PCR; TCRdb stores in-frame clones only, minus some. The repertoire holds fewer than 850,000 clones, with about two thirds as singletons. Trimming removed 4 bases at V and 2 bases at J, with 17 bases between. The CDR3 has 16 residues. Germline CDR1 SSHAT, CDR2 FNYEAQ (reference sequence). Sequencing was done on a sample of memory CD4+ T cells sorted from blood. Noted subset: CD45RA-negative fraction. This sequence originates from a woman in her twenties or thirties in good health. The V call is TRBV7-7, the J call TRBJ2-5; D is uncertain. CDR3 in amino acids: CASSSGRGRRQETQYF. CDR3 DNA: TGTGCCAGCAGCTCCGGGCGAGGACGGCGACAAGAGACCCAGTACTTC.